This is a list of T cell receptor beta chains from one sample in a study of blood T cell repertoires in COVID-19. Only in-frame clones appear in the TCRdb table, and some are missing; sequencing was by immunoSEQ multiplex PCR. This sample has approximately 200,000 clones; about 88% occur once, and the top ten carry roughly 2%. Sequenced sample: peripheral blood. These receptors all come from a man between 65 and 79 years old with active or convalescent COVID-19. Both conserved end residues are part of each CDR3. A D gene is named only where the DNA matches it firmly. The size of a clone is reported for some rows only, either as once, few or many, or as a class for expanded clones.

v_call,clone_size,cdr3_length,d_call,j_call,cdr3_aa,cdr3_nt
TRBV3-1/TRBV3-2,.,17,.,TRBJ2-5,CASSQEGRRWSEETQYF,TGTGCCAGCAGCCAAGAGGGGCGAAGATGGTCGGAAGAGACCCAGTACTTC
TRBV19,.,14,.,TRBJ2-7,CASSSGHQNYEQYF,TGTGCCAGTAGTTCGGGACACCAAAACTACGAGCAGTACTTC
TRBV6-2/TRBV6-3,.,13,.,TRBJ2-1,CASSSFRTGEQFF,TGTGCCAGCAGTTCCTTTAGAACCGGGGAGCAGTTCTTC
TRBV19,once,14,TRBD1,TRBJ1-4,CASRSRDRKEKLFF,TGTGCCAGTCGGTCCCGGGACAGAAAAGAAAAACTGTTTTTT
TRBV27,.,16,TRBD1,TRBJ1-6,CASTRWGPGQNSPLHF,TGTGCCAGCACCCGATGGGGGCCGGGACAGAATTCACCCCTCCACTTT
TRBV9,few,13,.,TRBJ1-4,CASSRVNNEKLFF,TGTGCCAGCAGCCGGGTCAACAATGAAAAACTGTTTTTT
TRBV2,.,13,TRBD1,TRBJ1-6,CASTTGANSPLHF,TGTGCCAGCACAACAGGGGCCAATTCACCCCTCCACTTT
TRBV4-1,.,15,.,TRBJ2-2,CASSARTVDTGELFF,TGCGCCAGCAGCGCCCGGACAGTCGACACCGGGGAGCTGTTTTTT
TRBV15,.,16,TRBD2,TRBJ2-7,CATSRVASSGSYEQYF,TGTGCCACCAGCAGAGTAGCGTCTAGCGGGAGTTACGAGCAGTACTTC
TRBV19,.,14,.,TRBJ2-1,CATKITSLLNEQFF,TGTGCCACCAAAATTACTAGTCTTCTTAATGAGCAGTTCTTC
TRBV9,.,15,.,TRBJ1-4,CASSVDGTTNEKLFF,TGTGCCAGCAGCGTAGATGGCACAACTAATGAAAAACTGTTTTTT
TRBV7-9,.,14,TRBD1,TRBJ2-7,CASTAQTGGIEQYF,TGTGCCAGCACCGCGCAGACAGGGGGTATCGAGCAGTACTTC
TRBV4-3,.,15,TRBD2,TRBJ2-2,CASRGLAGVTGELFF,TGCGCCAGCAGGGGACTAGCGGGGGTCACCGGGGAGCTGTTTTTT
TRBV11-2,few,15,TRBD1,TRBJ1-4,CASSPSRGTSEKLFF,TGTGCCAGCAGCCCGTCCAGGGGGACTAGTGAAAAACTGTTTTTT
TRBV5-4,.,15,.,TRBJ2-2,CASSLGAGNTGELFF,TGTGCCAGCAGCTTGGGTGCAGGGAACACCGGGGAGCTGTTTTTT
TRBV24-1,once,16,TRBD1,TRBJ2-6,CATSDPRGSGANVLTF,TGTGCCACCAGTGACCCCAGGGGGTCTGGGGCCAACGTCCTGACTTTC
TRBV19,.,20,TRBD1,TRBJ1-4,CASSPRTGGPRFATNEKLFF,TGTGCCAGTAGTCCCAGGACAGGGGGACCAAGATTTGCAACTAATGAAAAACTGTTTTTT
TRBV10-3,.,13,.,TRBJ1-6,CAINTGYNSPLHF,TGTGCCATCAATACAGGATATAATTCACCCCTCCACTTT
TRBV11-2,.,18,TRBD2,TRBJ2-7,CASSKRRTSGGSSYEQYF,TGTGCCAGCAGCAAAAGAAGGACTAGCGGGGGTTCGTCCTACGAGCAGTACTTC
TRBV27,.,15,TRBD2,TRBJ2-7,CASSLWGGSVYEQYF,TGTGCCAGCAGTTTATGGGGCGGGAGTGTCTACGAGCAGTACTTC
TRBV27,.,14,TRBD1,TRBJ1-6,CASSLDRGNSPLHF,TGTGCCAGCAGTTTGGACAGGGGTAATTCACCCCTCCACTTT
TRBV5-4,.,12,.,TRBJ2-5,CASSAYQETQYF,TGTGCCAGCAGCGCGTACCAAGAGACCCAGTACTTC
TRBV5-1,.,15,.,TRBJ2-6,CASRVTASGANVLTF,TGCGCCAGCAGAGTGACAGCCTCTGGGGCCAACGTCCTGACTTTC
TRBV5-1,.,15,TRBD1,TRBJ1-2,CASSPKQGAAYGYTF,TGCGCCAGCAGCCCGAAACAGGGGGCGGCCTATGGCTACACCTTC
TRBV5-6,.,13,TRBD1,TRBJ1-2,CASSPRTGLGYTF,TGTGCCAGCAGCCCCCGGACAGGGCTAGGCTACACCTTC
TRBV5-5,.,15,TRBD1,TRBJ2-7,CASSARTGSSYEQYF,TGTGCCAGCAGCGCCCGGACAGGGAGCTCCTACGAGCAGTACTTC
TRBV4-3,.,15,.,TRBJ1-1,CASSQDLGTTAGAFF,TGCGCCAGCAGCCAAGATCTAGGTACCACCGCTGGGGCTTTCTTT
TRBV11-2,.,13,.,TRBJ2-3,CASSWTSADTQYF,TGTGCCAGCAGCTGGACTTCCGCCGATACGCAGTATTTT
TRBV18,.,13,.,TRBJ1-2,CASSLNSWYGYTF,TGTGCCAGCTCACTGAACTCTTGGTATGGCTACACCTTC
TRBV29-1,.,12,TRBD1,TRBJ2-5,CSVAQGAETQYF,TGCAGCGTTGCACAGGGGGCAGAGACCCAGTACTTC
TRBV7-2,.,15,.,TRBJ2-3,CATTSGLPGGDTQYF,TGTGCCACCACCTCGGGACTCCCCGGGGGAGATACGCAGTATTTT
TRBV28,.,14,.,TRBJ2-3,CASIRAAGTDTQYF,TGTGCCAGCATCAGGGCGGCGGGCACAGATACGCAGTATTTT
TRBV28,.,12,TRBD1,TRBJ1-6,CASSGGLSPLHF,TGTGCCAGTTCAGGGGGCCTTTCACCCCTCCACTTT
TRBV18,.,14,.,TRBJ2-1,CASSPGQPYNEQFF,TGTGCCAGCTCGCCCGGACAGCCCTACAATGAGCAGTTCTTC
TRBV14,.,15,TRBD2,TRBJ2-2,CASSPLAGGIGELFF,TGTGCCAGCAGCCCTCTAGCGGGGGGGATCGGGGAGCTGTTTTTT
TRBV4-1,.,15,TRBD1,TRBJ1-2,CASSQGQGDNYGYTF,TGCGCCAGCAGCCAAGGACAGGGGGATAACTATGGCTACACCTTC
TRBV6-2/TRBV6-3,once,20,TRBD2,TRBJ2-7,CASSYPSGTSGNRLTYEQYF,TGTGCCAGCAGTTACCCGTCCGGGACTAGCGGGAACCGACTCACCTACGAGCAGTACTTC
TRBV5-6,.,16,TRBD2,TRBJ2-4,CASSSETGGKRNIQYF,TGTGCCAGCAGCTCAGAGACGGGAGGTAAGAGGAACATTCAGTACTTC
TRBV5-1,.,15,TRBD1,TRBJ2-2,CASSPRTGRTGELFF,TGCGCCAGCAGCCCTCGGACAGGACGCACCGGGGAGCTGTTTTTT
TRBV28,many,15,TRBD1,TRBJ1-2,CASSAQGGNNYGYTF,TGTGCCAGCAGTGCTCAGGGGGGCAATAACTATGGCTACACCTTC
TRBV4-3,.,15,.,TRBJ2-7,CASSQDGVTTYEQYF,TGCGCCAGCAGCCAAGACGGGGTAACCACCTACGAGCAGTACTTC
TRBV28,.,14,.,TRBJ2-2,CASSRTGGGGELFF,TGTGCCAGCAGTCGCACAGGGGGGGGCGGGGAGCTGTTTTTT
TRBV2,few,13,.,TRBJ2-3,CASRSPRRDTQYF,TGTGCCAGCAGGTCCCCGAGGCGGGATACGCAGTATTTT
TRBV2,.,18,TRBD2,TRBJ2-3,CASSEYWASGPSTDTQYF,TGTGCCAGCAGTGAATATTGGGCTAGCGGGCCCAGCACAGATACGCAGTATTTT
TRBV6-2/TRBV6-3,.,16,TRBD2,TRBJ2-3,CASSKRGGGHTDTQYF,TGTGCCAGCAGTAAGCGGGGAGGAGGACACACAGATACGCAGTATTTT
TRBV2,.,13,.,TRBJ1-2,CASSEAQGRFYTF,TGTGCCAGCAGTGAAGCGCAGGGGAGATTCTACACCTTC
TRBV27,.,12,.,TRBJ2-2,CASNRGTGELFF,TGTGCCAGCAATAGAGGCACCGGGGAGCTGTTTTTT
TRBV28,.,16,.,TRBJ2-7,CASSSYHDHSRPEQYF,TGTGCCAGCAGCTCCTACCACGATCACTCGAGGCCCGAGCAGTACTTC
TRBV28,.,13,TRBD1,TRBJ1-2,CASSPDRVGGYTF,TGTGCCAGCAGTCCCGACAGGGTAGGTGGCTACACCTTC
TRBV5-1,.,14,TRBD1,TRBJ1-1,CASSSGQGNTEAFF,TGCGCCAGCAGCTCGGGACAGGGGAATACTGAAGCTTTCTTT
TRBV11-2,.,15,.,TRBJ2-3,CASSYPGGSTDTQYF,TGTGCCAGCAGCTACCCCGGAGGGAGCACAGATACGCAGTATTTT
TRBV4-3,.,16,TRBD1,TRBJ2-1,CASSQGYRGFYNEQFF,TGCGCCAGCAGCCAAGGTTACAGGGGATTCTACAATGAGCAGTTCTTC
TRBV15,.,13,.,TRBJ1-5,CATSRVSYQPQHF,TGTGCCACCAGCAGAGTATCCTATCAGCCCCAGCATTTT